A selection of T cell receptor beta chains follows, all from one sample in a study of blood T cell repertoires in COVID-19. Assay: immunoSEQ multiplex PCR; the TCRdb copy retains only in-frame clones and omits some. This table has roughly 70,000 clones, just under 80% appearing once. The sequencing sample was made of peripheral blood. These receptors were obtained from a human donor in a cohort sampled during active COVID-19. The CDR3 runs from the conserved cysteine through the conserved F or W. D genes are given only for firm matches. Clone size is not always given. Where it is, it says once, few, many or a class for expanded clones.

size: once; J: TRBJ1-5; V: TRBV24-1; D: NA; DNA: TGTGCCACCAGTGACCGCGGGCGGCAGCCCCAGCATTTT; CDR3: CATSDRGRQPQHF
size: once; J: TRBJ1-2; V: TRBV5-1; D: TRBD1; DNA: TGCGCCAGCAGCTTGGGGACAGGGGGCCCGGAGGGCTACACCTTC; CDR3: CASSLGTGGPEGYTF
size: NA; J: TRBJ1-1; V: TRBV9; D: TRBD1; DNA: TGTGCCAGCAGCGGGCAGGGACAGGTGGTTGGCACTGAAGCTTTCTTT; CDR3: CASSGQGQVVGTEAFF
size: few; J: TRBJ2-1; V: TRBV19; D: NA; DNA: TGTGCCAGTAGTACTCGGGGTGAGCAGTTCTTC; CDR3: CASSTRGEQFF
size: NA; J: TRBJ2-1; V: TRBV25-1; D: TRBD2; DNA: TGTGCCAGCAGTGACGTAGCGGGAACACTCTTC; CDR3: CASSDVAGTLF
size: once; J: TRBJ2-7; V: TRBV30; D: TRBD1; DNA: TGTGCATGGAGTGGGACAGACTCCTACGAGCAGTACTTC; CDR3: CAWSGTDSYEQYF
size: NA; J: TRBJ2-3; V: TRBV21-1; D: NA; DNA: TGTGCCAGCAGCAAAGAAATAAGGACAGGGAGCACAGATACGCAGTATTTT; CDR3: CASSKEIRTGSTDTQYF
size: NA; J: TRBJ2-1; V: TRBV27; D: TRBD2; DNA: TGTGCCAGCAGTGAAGATAGCGGGAATTACAATGAGCAGTTCTTC; CDR3: CASSEDSGNYNEQFF
size: NA; J: TRBJ2-7; V: TRBV27; D: TRBD1; DNA: TGTGCCAGCAGTTTAGAAGCCGGGACAGGGGTTCTATTC; CDR3: CASSLEAGTGVLF
size: NA; J: TRBJ1-1; V: TRBV7-2; D: NA; DNA: TGTGCCAGCAGCTTAGAAAGGCGGGCTTTCTTT; CDR3: CASSLERRAFF
size: NA; J: TRBJ1-6; V: TRBV11-2; D: TRBD1; DNA: TGTGCCAGCAGCTTAGGGACAGGGGTGTCCTATAATTCACCCCTCCACTTT; CDR3: CASSLGTGVSYNSPLHF
size: NA; J: TRBJ2-3; V: TRBV19; D: TRBD1; DNA: TGTGCCAGTAGTATGCCGACAGGGAGTGGCACAGATACGCAGTATTTT; CDR3: CASSMPTGSGTDTQYF
size: NA; J: TRBJ2-2; V: TRBV2; D: NA; DNA: TGTGCCAGCAGCGTGGGGCTGATCACCGGGGAGCTGTTTTTT; CDR3: CASSVGLITGELFF
size: NA; J: TRBJ2-1; V: TRBV2; D: NA; DNA: TGTGCCAGCCGGGGGATGGGAGTGCAGTTCTTC; CDR3: CASRGMGVQFF
size: NA; J: TRBJ2-3; V: TRBV6-2/TRBV6-3; D: NA; DNA: TGTGCCAGCAGTTTTAGGGGGTCGAGGTCAGATACGCAGTATTTT; CDR3: CASSFRGSRSDTQYF
size: once; J: TRBJ2-7; V: TRBV7-2; D: TRBD2; DNA: TGTGCCAGCAGCTCTACACTGGGCGGGGGAACCTACGAGCAGTACTTC; CDR3: CASSSTLGGGTYEQYF
size: NA; J: TRBJ2-7; V: TRBV28; D: TRBD1; DNA: TGTGCCAGCAGCCCGGCCGGGACAGGGGTATCCTACGAGCAGTACTTC; CDR3: CASSPAGTGVSYEQYF
size: NA; J: TRBJ2-3; V: TRBV27; D: TRBD1; DNA: TGTGCCAGCAGTCAGGACAGGGGGCAGATGGATACGCAGTATTTT; CDR3: CASSQDRGQMDTQYF
size: NA; J: TRBJ2-5; V: TRBV9; D: NA; DNA: TGTGCCAGCAGCCCAGGGCCTCAAGAGACCCAGTACTTC; CDR3: CASSPGPQETQYF
size: NA; J: TRBJ1-2; V: TRBV6-5; D: TRBD1; DNA: TGTGCCAGCAGTACAGGGGATTATGGCTACACCTTC; CDR3: CASSTGDYGYTF